The clone carrying this T cell receptor (beta chain) was detected only a few times. Its antigen is unknown. J lost 1 base, V lost 4 bases, and 10 bases had no gene match. Germline-derived CDR1 and CDR2 are SGHDT and YYEEEE. The CDR3 runs to 16 residues. The data are from a study of blood T cells in healthy people across ages. General study points: Compared with aged donors, long-lived donors showed fewer expanded clones, suggesting selection. Getting older went along with TCR beta diversity per million T cells dropping roughly linearly. Leaving the PBMCs unsorted stopped any conclusive comparison of naive versus antigen-experienced cells.

Alongside a J-beta primer mix, a sample-barcoded 5' primer served in a second PCR lasting about 7 to 11 cycles. TCRdb recomputed calls from the 5' RACE reads with MiXCR, one row per CDR3 protein. The data contain about 1.6 million distinct CDR3 sequences, roughly 30% of them singletons. Material: blood. The receptor was derived from a woman in her thirties in good health. The chain carries TRBV5-6 and TRBJ2-7; the match to TRBD1 covers 8 bases. CDR3 sequence: CASSRLRDRGSYEQYF. The CDR3, as DNA: TGTGCCAGCAGCCGCCTTCGAGACAGGGGTTCCTACGAGCAGTACTTC.